The 10 T cell receptor beta chains listed next were all sequenced from one sample in a study of T cells in Graves' hyperthyroidism and ophthalmopathy (dated by TCRdb to about 2019). The method was multiplex PCR. The sequencer was an Illumina HiSeq 2000. TCR beta CDR3 regions were amplified from RNA transcripts. The first round of RT-PCR for the TCR CDR3 was performed with the HTBI primer set and the Qiagen OneStep RT-PCR kit. TCRdb reran the public reads through fastp at Q25 and MiXCR, keeping productive beta chains. Rows matching on CDR3 protein sequence are summarized as one entry with the most common DNA and genes. This sample lists 600,000 or so distinct CDR3 sequences; 12% to 15% were detected once. The ten largest clones capture more than 6% of the sample. Material for sequencing was blood. All receptors derive from a woman younger than 35 with Graves' ophthalmopathy.

This clonotype was detected only a few times. This chain uses TRBV7-9 with TRBJ1-2; possibly TRBD1 for D (6 bases). V gave up 1 base and J gave up 5 bases, with 14 bases separating them. The CDR3 sequence is 15 residues long. CDR1 SEHNR and CDR2 FQNEAQ come from the germline V gene (reference sequence). The CDR3 DNA sequence: TGTGCCAGCAGCTTAGACGAAACAGGGTATTATGGCTACACCTTC. It codes for CASSLDETGYYGYTF.

The V call is TRBV20-1, the J call TRBJ2-5, with a tentative D call TRBD2 (6 bases). The V end lost 0 bases, the J end lost 5 bases, and 16 bases lay between the germline ends. The CDR3 spans 15 residues. CDR1 and CDR2 from the germline V gene are DFQATT and SNEGSKA (reference sequence). The CDR3 nucleotides read TGCAGTGCTAGAGATCTCGGGGGAAGGGACGAGACCCAGTACTTC. As protein: CSARDLGGRDETQYF.

This clonotype has a count of ten or more. This chain links TRBV7-2 with TRBJ2-1; a weak D match, TRBD1 (6 bases). V shed 0 bases and J shed 2 bases, with 11 bases lying between them. The CDR3 runs 16 residues. Per germline, CDR1 SGHTA and CDR2 FQGNSA. CDR3 in DNA: TGTGCCAGCAGCTTAGCTTGGCAGGGGACCTACAATGAGCAGTTCTTC. This codes for CASSLAWQGTYNEQFF.

The sample holds a few counts of this clonotype. The chain is built from TRBV18 and TRBJ2-5; possible D gene TRBD2, 6 bases. The germline V gene encodes CDR1 KGHSH and CDR2 LQKENI. The CDR3 sequence is 16 residues long. V lost 4 bases, J lost 2 bases, and 17 bases lay in between. The CDR3 bases are TGTGCCAGCTCACGTATCCCAGGACGGGGGCAAGAGACCCAGTACTTC. Translated, it gives CASSRIPGRGQETQYF.

This clonotype was detected ten times or more. V and J are TRBV20-1 and TRBJ2-7, with 9 bases matching TRBD2. CDR1 is DFQATT and CDR2 is SNEGSKA in the germline V gene (reference sequence). This CDR3 is 15 amino acids long. J was trimmed by 3 bases and V by 1 base; bases with no gene match: 7. The CDR3 loop reads CSARAGTSGFYEQYF. CDR3 DNA: TGCAGTGCTAGAGCTGGTACTAGCGGGTTCTACGAGCAGTACTTC.

This clonotype occurred once. A much larger clone differs from this one at a single base, so this may be a read error. The gene calls are TRBV7-9 and TRBJ2-7; 8 bases are a match to TRBD2. The V segment lost 4 bases and the J segment 4 bases; nucleotides outside the gene matches: 15. The CDR3 sequence is 17 residues long. Germline CDR1 and CDR2: SEHNR and FQNEAQ (reference sequence). DNA for the CDR3: TGTGCCAGCAGCTCCCCTGAGGGTAGCGGGAACAAATACGAGCAGTACTTC. Its translation: CASSSPEGSGNKYEQYF.

The sample holds many counts of this clonotype. This chain's CDR3 is CASSPASGVYEQYF. The CDR3 region has the DNA TGTGCCAGCAGCCCCGCTAGCGGGGTTTACGAGCAGTACTTC. The chain is built from TRBV7-3 and TRBJ2-7; TRBD2 matches 9 bases. Trimming cost V 5 bases and J 4 bases; bases outside gene matches: 6. Germline CDR1 SGHTA, CDR2 FQGTGA. The CDR3 totals 14 residues.

In this sample, this clonotype turned up many times. V is TRBV3-1 and J is TRBJ2-3; the D is unclear. The germline V gene has CDR1 LGHDT and CDR2 YNNKEL (reference sequence). CDR3 length: 12 residues. Trimming shortened V by 0 bases and J by 2 bases, and 0 bases separated the two germline ends. CDR3 bases: TGTGCCAGCAGCCAAGACACAGATACGCAGTATTTT. This codes for CASSQDTDTQYF.

This rearrangement joins TRBV19 to TRBJ1-5; D not certain. V lost 3 bases, J lost 0 bases, and 15 bases lay in between. Germline V gene sequence: CDR1 LNHDA, CDR2 SQIVND (reference sequence). This CDR3 is built from 17 residues. The chain's CDR3 is CASSISGLGYSNQPQHF. The CDR3 bases are TGTGCCAGTAGTATCTCGGGCCTCGGCTATAGCAATCAGCCCCAGCATTTT.

This clonotype was counted at least ten times. This chain links TRBV7-9 with TRBJ2-5; 9 nucleotides match TRBD1. This CDR3 is 12 amino acids long. Germline CDR1 reads SEHNR; CDR2 reads FQNEAQ (reference sequence). V shed 10 bases, J shed 4 bases, and the junction held 4 bases outside the gene matches. CDR3 region: CATDRGRETQYF. In nucleotides, the CDR3 is TGTGCCACGGACAGGGGACGAGAGACCCAGTACTTC.